This T cell receptor beta chain was profiled in a study of T cell responses to AZD1222 COVID-19 vaccine listed by TCRdb under 2021. With respect to the entire study: AZD1222 recipients whose second dose came at about 4 weeks and those whose second dose came at about 12 weeks were combined into one group, since spike-specific TCR depth and breadth did not differ between the two schedules. A total of about 250 trial participants underwent TCR sequencing, of whom some 200 had received two doses of AZD1222 and around 25 had received two doses of the MenACWY control vaccine. Trial participants were enrolled by age into subgroups of 18-55, 56-69 and 70-plus years, and around 150, 28 and 57 TCR-sequenced participants, respectively, were included in these subgroups. What the research found in general, with its limitations: After two AZD1222 doses, spike-specific TCR breadth and depth were significantly higher than at day 0 and than in MenACWY recipients. Vaccine-associated CD4 TCRs spanned the whole spike protein, with dominant responses in regions 160-218 and 743-854. Only five to seven AZD1222 recipients were SARS-CoV-2 seropositive at baseline, limiting conclusions about previously exposed vaccinees. Reportedly, close to half of the unique spike-specific TCRs recognized epitopes lying outside the regions that are mutated in the B.1.351 and B.1.1.7 variants. Participants were mostly white British and included more females than males, and it was suggested by the authors that clonal diversity may have been underestimated. No day 14 peak-response samples were available, so repertoires were characterized only after the peak T cell response. In the small 56-69-year group, the increase in depth fell short of significance, most likely because of low power.

The time point label here, explained by the study, means: baseline before first vaccination. Samples from vaccinated people were obtained from the UK trials COV001 and COV002, which included a single-blind randomized controlled phase 2/3 trial of AZD1222 (ChAdOx1 nCoV-19) in healthy adults. For TCRbeta chain sequencing, PBMC samples from trial participants were taken at day 0 and at day 28 after the second dose. The CDR3 regions of human TCRbeta chains were subjected to immunosequencing. Per the original workflow: TCRs in the repertoires were matched against a reference library of SARS-CoV-2-specific TCRs that had been generated with the MIRA antigen-specificity platform. Breadth was defined as the fraction of unique TCRs that were SARS-CoV-2-associated, and depth was defined as the fraction of total T cells that were SARS-CoV-2-associated. Each spike-specific TCR was assigned to its reactive spike region and to a CD4 or CD8 class using the MIRA data. Log10-transformed breadth and depth values were compared by one-way ANOVA with Sidak's multiple comparisons tests. Here the immuneACCESS table is served through TCRdb, limited to in-frame sequences with V and J called. Missing clones are a known gap in these copies; in checked studies unresolved V genes cover under half, and the rest lacks a known reason. That table supplies the V and J calls and clone size; D and trimming were determined from the DNA. Present in this sample are 130,000 or so clones, over 75% of which were seen just once. Almost 9.5% of the sample rests with the top ten.

Remarks on this clone: The antigen this receptor binds is unknown. No much larger clone exists at a distance of one base, and base qualities are not known.

This clonotype was sampled from an adult in good health. The sample was peripheral blood, taken on day 0 of AZD1222 vaccination.

The CDR3 corresponds to CASSLRREGTNEQFF. The sequenced DNA is TGTGCCAGCAGCCTAAGGCGGGAGGGTACAAATGAGCAGTTCTTC. Recombination linked TRBV13 to TRBJ2-1, with 9 middle bases fitting TRBD2. CDR1 and CDR2 are read off the germline V gene (reference sequence) as PRHDT and FYEKMQ. The CDR3, from cysteine to phenylalanine, totals 15 residues. Solely the CDR3 DNA is kept, with 45 bases framed from the first base. Trimming takes 5 bases off V and 7 bases off J; junction bases not matched to a gene: 9.